Each of the 13 T cell receptor beta chains below was sequenced from the same sample in a study of blood T cell repertoires in COVID-19. TCRdb keeps only in-frame clones here, not all; method: immunoSEQ multiplex PCR. This sample has around 220,000 clones, with around 88% found just once. What was sequenced was PBMCs or T cells enriched from blood (not recorded which). These receptors were collected from a woman aged 50 to 60 with acute COVID-19.

The CDR3, as DNA: TGTGCCAGCAGTTTATTAAGGGGCTACGAGCAGTACTTC. The encoded protein is CASSLLRGYEQYF. The rearrangement uses TRBV12-3 or TRBV12-4 and TRBJ2-7, with a tentative D call TRBD1 (5 bases). Trimming pared 2 bases from V and 3 bases from J, leaving 8 bases between. The CDR3 length is 13 residues.

This clone has a single count. This sequence joins TRBV2 and TRBJ2-3; 8 bases align to TRBD2. J gave up 2 bases and V 5 bases, and 6 bases lay outside the gene matches. Germline V gene sequence: CDR1 SNHLY, CDR2 FYNNEI. This CDR3 contains 15 residues. CDR3: CASSPTSAVTDTQYF. Here the CDR3 DNA reads TGTGCCAGCAGTCCGACTAGCGCTGTCACAGATACGCAGTATTTT. Using reference TRBV2 and TRBJ2-3 for the parts outside the CDR3, the full variable domain is EPEVTQTPSHQVTQMGQEVILRCVPISNHLYFYWYRQILGQKVEFLVSFYNNEISEKSEIFDDQFSVERPDGSNFTLKIRSTKLEDSAMYFCASSPTSAVTDTQYFGPGTRLTVL.

The chain links TRBV11-2 to TRBJ2-3; D uncertain. Germline CDR1 reads SGHAT; CDR2 reads FQNNGV. The V and J ends lost 3 bases and 5 bases respectively, with 6 bases between them. This CDR3 has 12 amino acids. This CDR3 is CASSFTGDTQYF. As DNA, the CDR3 is TGTGCCAGCAGCTTCACGGGAGATACGCAGTATTTT.

The rearrangement joins TRBV5-1 to TRBJ2-3, with 12 nucleotides matching TRBD2. This CDR3 is built from 17 residues. V shed 4 bases, J shed 0 bases, and the junction held 6 bases outside the gene matches. CDR1 SGHRS and CDR2 YFSETQ come from the germline V gene. CDR3 protein: CASSQGLAGSSTDTQYF. CDR3 sequence (DNA): TGCGCCAGCAGCCAGGGACTAGCGGGTTCTAGCACAGATACGCAGTATTTT. Combining the CDR3 with reference TRBV5-1 and TRBJ2-3 gives the whole variable domain KAGVTQTPRYLIKTRGQQVTLSCSPISGHRSVSWYQQTPGQGLQFLFEYFSETQRNKGNFPGRFSGRQFSNSRSEMNVSTLELGDSALYLCASSQGLAGSSTDTQYFGPGTRLTVL.

The rearrangement links TRBV27 to TRBJ2-7; 11 bases align to TRBD2. Per germline, CDR1 MNHEY and CDR2 SMNVEV (reference sequence). The CDR3 covers 17 residues. The V and J ends lost 5 bases and 2 bases, in that order; junction bases with no gene match: 11. CDR3 coding DNA: TGTGCCAGCAGTCCCTTTGGGGGACTAGCGGTTACCTACGAGCAGTACTTC. Encoded protein: CASSPFGGLAVTYEQYF.

This clone has only a few counts. The V gene is TRBV5-1, the J gene TRBJ1-2; 7 positions match TRBD1. This CDR3 is 14 amino acids long. Trimming at V came to 0 bases and at J to 4 bases, leaving 3 bases not matched to a gene. Germline CDR1 SGHRS, CDR2 YFSETQ. This CDR3 is CASSLGGTAYGYTF. CDR3 coding DNA: TGCGCCAGCAGCTTGGGTGGGACAGCCTATGGCTACACCTTC.

The CDR3 DNA reads as TGCGCCAGCAGCGCGCAGGGAAGCGGGGAAAAACTGTTTTTT. This translates into CASSAQGSGEKLFF. This chain connects TRBV5-1 to TRBJ1-4, with D possibly TRBD1 on 5 matching bases. This CDR3 is built from 14 residues. Trimming left V 4 bases short and J 8 bases short, with 15 bases between. Germline CDR1 and CDR2: SGHRS and YFSETQ.

The chain has TRBV3-1 (or the pseudogene TRBV3-2) and TRBJ2-1; D possibly corresponds to TRBD2 (6 bases). The CDR3 length is 13 residues. CDR1 LGHDT and CDR2 YNNKEL come from the germline V gene (reference sequence). V was trimmed by 1 base and J by 7 bases, leaving 8 bases between them. The CDR3, as DNA: TGTGCCAGCAGCCAAGGCGGGAAGAATGAGCAGTTCTTC. It encodes CASSQGGKNEQFF.

The CDR3 reads CASSLMGGSNQPQHF. CDR3 DNA: TGTGCCAGCAGCCTGATGGGGGGGAGCAATCAGCCCCAGCATTTT. V is TRBV5-5 and J is TRBJ1-5; maybe TRBD1 (5 bases). Per the germline V gene, CDR1 is SGHKS and CDR2 is YYEKEE (reference sequence). The CDR3 is 15 amino acids. Deletions cut 4 bases from V and 1 base from J, with 12 bases between.

The J gene is TRBJ1-1, the V gene TRBV27; the D gene is possibly TRBD1 (6 bases). Germline-derived CDR1 and CDR2 are MNHEY and SMNVEV (reference sequence). This CDR3 is 18 amino acids long. The V and J ends lost 1 base and 0 bases respectively, with 18 bases between them. The CDR3 region is CASSLLPPGHQMNTEAFF. The CDR3 nucleotides are TGTGCCAGCAGTTTATTACCCCCGGGACACCAAATGAACACTGAAGCTTTCTTT.

The rearrangement joins TRBV12-5 to TRBJ2-7; 11 bases line up with TRBD2. The V gene's germline CDR1 is LGHNT and CDR2 FRNRAP. This CDR3 comprises 14 residues. CDR3 DNA sequence: TGTGCCCAGCCCACTAGCGGGGGTACCTACGAGCAGTACTTC. Protein sequence: CAQPTSGGTYEQYF.

In this sample, this clone turned up once. In DNA, the CDR3 is TGTGCCAGTAGTATGAGACCCCTAGGGGGCGCGGGGCAGCCCCAGCATTTT. Protein: CASSMRPLGGAGQPQHF. The rearrangement uses TRBV19 and TRBJ1-5, with 7 positions matching TRBD1. The CDR3 length is 17 residues. V was pared by 3 bases and J by 7 bases, with 15 bases of the junction left unmatched. Germline-derived CDR1 and CDR2 are LNHDA and SQIVND (reference sequence).

The V and J genes are TRBV25-1 and TRBJ2-7, with D maybe TRBD1 (5 bases). This CDR3 is built from 14 residues. The germline V gene encodes CDR1 MGHDK and CDR2 SYGVNS. Trimming removed 7 bases at V and 2 bases at J, with 15 bases between. The CDR3 bases are TGTGCCAGCACCCTCACAGGCGGTCCCTACGAGCAGTACTTC. This sequence encodes CASTLTGGPYEQYF.